The 22 T cell receptor beta chains below all came from one sample that was sequenced in a study of post-analysis software for immune sequencing data. Study results and caveats: TRBV segments more frequent in patients than in controls numbered roughly 5 and included TRBV5-6, TRBV5-1 and TRBV20-1.

These receptors' antigens are unknown. Incorporated into the TCR beta cDNA libraries were unique molecular identifiers, which served to reduce PCR and sequencing biases. From the PCR reads, TCRdb called clonotypes with MiXCR, one entry per CDR3 protein. The sample gives 150,000 to 200,000 distinct CDR3 sequences, 30% of which show up once; about 1.6% is in the top ten. Specimen: blood. The receptors come from a girl between 5 and 17 years old with multiple sclerosis.

With respect to this clonotype: A much larger clone sits a single nucleotide away, making a read error possible. The chain employs TRBV27 and TRBJ2-5; TRBD1 is a possible D gene (6 bases). Judging by the DNA end, TRBJ2-7 fits better; the J call may be wrong. Germline V gene data show CDR1 as MNHEY and CDR2 as SMNVEV (reference sequence). The CDR3 loop spans 15 amino acids. CDR3: CASSLSQGKLYEQYF. CDR3 bases: TGTGCCAGCAGTTTATCCCAGGGGAAGCTTTACGAGCAGTACTTC.

This clonotype was recorded at least ten times. This chain connects TRBV3-1 to TRBJ2-3; D ambiguous. Deletions cut 4 bases from V and 9 bases from J, with 14 bases between. The germline V gene has CDR1 LGHDT and CDR2 YNNKEL (reference sequence). There are 13 residues in the CDR3. As DNA, the CDR3 is TGTGCCAGCAGCCCTAACAAGGTGGGGACGCAGTATTTT. Residues: CASSPNKVGTQYF.

The chain has TRBV7-2 and TRBJ2-7; TRBD1 aligns across 9 bases. Germline lookup yields CDR1 SGHTA and CDR2 FQGNSA. The CDR3 loop spans 18 amino acids. Trimming removed 5 bases from V and 2 bases from J; junction bases left unmatched: 16. CDR3 amino acids: CASSTGQGRPPRAYEQYF. The DNA for the CDR3 is TGTGCCAGCAGCACGGGACAGGGACGGCCTCCAAGAGCCTACGAGCAGTACTTC.

In the case of this clonotype: With a much larger clone just one base away, this may be a read error. The chain couples TRBV29-1 to TRBJ2-5; TRBD2 matches 11 bases. The CDR3 totals 14 residues. Germline V lookup: CDR1 SQVTM, CDR2 ANQGSEA. The trim removed 5 bases at V and 11 bases at J, leaving 13 bases unmatched. The CDR3, as DNA: TGCAGCGTTTCAATAGCGGGAGGGCCCAATGAGCAGTACTTC. Its protein product is CSVSIAGGPNEQYF.

The chain couples TRBV27 to TRBJ2-7; D ambiguous. The CDR3 is 14 residues long. The ends were cut back, 6 bases at V and 3 bases at J, with 15 bases in the middle. The V gene's germline CDR1 is MNHEY and CDR2 SMNVEV (reference sequence). The CDR3: CASSSTDGYYEQYF. DNA of the CDR3: TGTGCCAGCAGCTCCACGGACGGCTACTACGAGCAGTACTTC.

In its sample, this clonotype was seen a few times. The chain employs TRBV5-1 and TRBJ2-5; unclear D gene. The CDR3 consists of 13 residues. CDR1 and CDR2 from the germline V gene are SGHRS and YFSETQ. The V gene lost 0 bases and the J gene lost 11 bases, with 14 bases spanning the gap. This chain's CDR3 is CASSLASWAEQYF. The CDR3 DNA is TGCGCCAGCAGCTTGGCCTCTTGGGCTGAGCAGTACTTC. Together with reference TRBV5-1 and TRBJ2-5, the CDR3 gives the full variable domain: KAGVTQTPRYLIKTRGQQVTLSCSPISGHRSVSWYQQTPGQGLQFLFEYFSETQRNKGNFPGRFSGRQFSNSRSEMNVSTLELGDSALYLCASSLASWAEQYFGPGTRLLVL.

The rearrangement joins TRBV12-3 or TRBV12-4 to TRBJ1-2; D gene ambiguous. Trimming pared 3 bases from V and 6 bases from J, leaving 8 bases between. The CDR3 contains 12 residues. The CDR3 region is CASSFNQDGYTF. In DNA, the CDR3 is TGTGCCAGCAGTTTTAATCAGGATGGCTACACCTTC.

The rearrangement links TRBV20-1 to TRBJ2-5; 13 nucleotides align to TRBD2. Looked up from germline, CDR1 is DFQATT and CDR2 is SNEGSKA (reference sequence). The CDR3 length is 15 residues. The trim removed 5 bases at V and 5 bases at J, leaving 8 bases unmatched. The CDR3 DNA reads TGCAGTGCTTCACGACTAGCGGGGGGTATTGAGACCCAGTACTTC. Residues: CSASRLAGGIETQYF.

The table lists this clonotype with many counts. The rearrangement uses TRBV7-2 and TRBJ2-1; 10 bases match TRBD1. Germline V gene sequence: CDR1 SGHTA, CDR2 FQGNSA. After removal of 7 bases from V and 8 bases from J, the junction contained 8 bases not matched to a gene. The CDR3 sequence is 14 residues long. The CDR3 loop is CASKPGQGSDEQFF. The CDR3 DNA is TGTGCCAGCAAGCCGGGACAGGGGTCCGATGAGCAGTTCTTC.

In this sample, this clonotype turned up many times. V and J are TRBV7-2 and TRBJ2-1, with TRBD2 matching over 9 bases. Looked up from germline, CDR1 is SGHTA and CDR2 is FQGNSA. The CDR3 has 14 residues. The V and J ends lost 5 bases and 8 bases, in that order; junction bases with no gene match: 7. CDR3 sequence: CASSRVAGEYEQFF. The DNA for the CDR3 is TGTGCCAGCAGCCGGGTAGCGGGAGAATATGAGCAGTTCTTC.

The chain has TRBV7-7 and TRBJ2-7; the D gene is possibly TRBD2 (5 bases). Germline CDR1 and CDR2: SSHAT and FNYEAQ (reference sequence). This CDR3 has 15 amino acids. The germline V and J ends were trimmed by 5 bases and 7 bases, with 21 bases remaining between them. The CDR3 is CASSLQWGENNEQYF. The CDR3 region has the DNA TGTGCCAGCAGCCTGCAGTGGGGAGAGAACAATGAGCAGTACTTC.

Regarding this clonotype: Since no conserved phenylalanine or tryptophan closes the CDR3, a read error is the likely cause. The chain is built from TRBV13 and TRBJ2-7; 7 bases are a match to TRBD2. Germline loops: CDR1 PRHDT, CDR2 FYEKMQ (reference sequence). This CDR3 has 15 amino acids. CDR3 nucleotide sequence: TGTGCCTGCAGCGAATACTCTAGCGGCACCTACGAGCAGTACTGC. Translation: CACSEYSSGTYEQYC.

The CDR3 is CAISAPRDTSDTQYF. The CDR3 coding sequence is TGTGCCATCAGTGCCCCACGGGACACTTCGGATACGCAGTATTTT. This chain uses TRBV10-3 with TRBJ2-3; a weak D match, TRBD1 (6 bases). V lost 4 bases and J lost 6, with 17 bases in between. In germline, CDR1 is ENHRY, CDR2 SYGVKD. This CDR3 spans 15 amino acids.

The rearrangement uses TRBV12-3 or TRBV12-4 and TRBJ1-6, with D possibly being TRBD1 (5 bases). The CDR3 is 15 amino acids. The ends were cut back, 3 bases at V and 18 bases at J, with 24 bases in the middle. This CDR3 reads CASSFSLQDPSAPHF. Here the CDR3 DNA reads TGTGCCAGCAGTTTTAGTTTACAGGACCCTTCGGCCCCCCACTTT.

At least ten counts were recorded for this clonotype. The chain has TRBV4-1 and TRBJ2-1; TRBD2 matches 8 bases. Trimming at V came to 3 bases and at J to 7 bases, leaving 11 bases not matched to a gene. Germline-derived CDR1 and CDR2 are MGHRA and YSYEKL. CDR3 length equals 16 residues. CDR3 residues: CASSQPSGLVRNEQFF. CDR3 bases: TGCGCCAGCAGCCAGCCCTCGGGACTAGTGAGAAATGAGCAGTTCTTC.

On this clonotype: Given a much more abundant clone one base away, this may be a read error. The V gene is TRBV28, the J gene TRBJ2-1; 7 bases fit TRBD1. CDR1 MDHEN and CDR2 SYDVKM come from the germline V gene. CDR3 length equals 14 residues. CDR3 protein: CANSSGQAYNEQFF. CDR3 in DNA: TGTGCCAACAGTTCCGGACAGGCCTACAATGAGCAGTTCTTC.

Concerning this clonotype itself: One base away lies a much larger clone, so this may be a sequencing read error. The chain couples TRBV12-3 or TRBV12-4 to TRBJ1-2; D gene unclear. V lost 6 bases to trimming and J lost 6 bases, with 14 bases between them. The CDR3 has 13 amino acids. CDR3 sequence reads: CASRFEGRHGYTF. The CDR3 nucleotides read TGTGCCAGCAGGTTTGAAGGGCGTCATGGCTACACCTTC.

This chain connects TRBV7-2 to TRBJ1-1; D is ambiguous. V lost 5 bases and J lost 1, with 14 bases in between. The CDR3 loop spans 15 amino acids. The germline CDR1 and CDR2 sequences are SGHTA and FQGNSA. CDR3 nucleotides: TGTGCCAGCAGCGCAATTCAGCCACCGAACACTGAAGCTTTCTTT. As protein: CASSAIQPPNTEAFF.

The sample holds a few counts of this clonotype. The chain has TRBV7-9 and TRBJ2-1; TRBD2 aligns across 7 bases. The CDR3 runs to 13 residues. The trim removed 8 bases at V and 14 bases at J, leaving 15 bases unmatched. Germline assignment: CDR1 SEHNR and CDR2 FQNEAQ (reference sequence). CDR3 sequence: CASVLSMAGEKFF. The CDR3 region has the DNA TGTGCCAGCGTTTTATCCATGGCGGGAGAGAAGTTCTTC.

This clonotype came up a few times. This chain joins TRBV20-1 and TRBJ2-7; 7 nucleotides agree with TRBD1. J lost 2 bases, V lost 4 bases, and 11 bases had no gene match. The germline CDR1 and CDR2 sequences are DFQATT and SNEGSKA (reference sequence). This CDR3 region has 15 residues. The chain's CDR3 is CSAKRRQGMAYEQYF. CDR3 sequence (DNA): TGCAGTGCTAAGAGAAGACAGGGAATGGCCTACGAGCAGTACTTC.

For this clonotype: The junction departs from germline at one end; a sequencing error may be responsible. The chain joins TRBV7-2 to TRBJ2-1; 9 nucleotides line up with TRBD2. Germline V lookup: CDR1 SGHTA, CDR2 FQGNSA. The CDR3 totals 15 residues. CDR3 amino acids: CAGSLLAGSYNEQFF. Written as DNA, the CDR3 is TGTGCCGGCAGCTTACTAGCGGGCTCCTACAATGAGCAGTTCTTC.

The chain carries TRBV28 and TRBJ1-1, with 7 nucleotides matching TRBD1. Trimming removed 11 bases from V and 1 base from J; junction bases left unmatched: 16. CDR1 is MDHEN, CDR2 SYDVKM, per germline. CDR3 length: 16 residues. DNA for the CDR3: TGTGCCGCCGCCATTCTCGGGGGGACAGCGAACACTGAAGCTTTCTTT. As protein: CAAAILGGTANTEAFF.